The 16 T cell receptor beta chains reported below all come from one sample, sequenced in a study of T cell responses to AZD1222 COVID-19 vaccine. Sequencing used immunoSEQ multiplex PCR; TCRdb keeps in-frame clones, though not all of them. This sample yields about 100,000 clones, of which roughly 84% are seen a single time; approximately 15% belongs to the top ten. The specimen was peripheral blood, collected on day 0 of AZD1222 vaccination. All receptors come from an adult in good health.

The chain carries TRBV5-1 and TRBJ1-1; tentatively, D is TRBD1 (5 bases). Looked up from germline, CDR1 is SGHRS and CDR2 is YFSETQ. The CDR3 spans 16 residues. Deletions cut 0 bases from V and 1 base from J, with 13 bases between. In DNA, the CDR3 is TGCGCCAGCAGCTTGGATCCGGCAGGGAAGAACACTGAAGCTTTCTTT. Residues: CASSLDPAGKNTEAFF. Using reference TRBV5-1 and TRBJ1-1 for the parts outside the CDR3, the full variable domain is KAGVTQTPRYLIKTRGQQVTLSCSPISGHRSVSWYQQTPGQGLQFLFEYFSETQRNKGNFPGRFSGRQFSNSRSEMNVSTLELGDSALYLCASSLDPAGKNTEAFFGQGTRLTVV.

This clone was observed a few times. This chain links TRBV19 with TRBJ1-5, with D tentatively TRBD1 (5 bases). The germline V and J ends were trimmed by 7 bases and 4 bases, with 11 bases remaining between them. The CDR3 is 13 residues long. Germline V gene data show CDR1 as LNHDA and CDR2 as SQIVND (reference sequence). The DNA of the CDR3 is TGTGCCAGTACCAGGACACAGAATCAGCCCCAGCATTTT. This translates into CASTRTQNQPQHF.

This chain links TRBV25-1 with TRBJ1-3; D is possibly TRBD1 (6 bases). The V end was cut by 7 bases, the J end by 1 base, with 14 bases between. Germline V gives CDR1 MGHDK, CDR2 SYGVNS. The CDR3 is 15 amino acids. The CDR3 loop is CASTPQGSSGNTIYF. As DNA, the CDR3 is TGTGCCAGCACTCCTCAGGGGAGTTCTGGAAACACCATATATTTT.

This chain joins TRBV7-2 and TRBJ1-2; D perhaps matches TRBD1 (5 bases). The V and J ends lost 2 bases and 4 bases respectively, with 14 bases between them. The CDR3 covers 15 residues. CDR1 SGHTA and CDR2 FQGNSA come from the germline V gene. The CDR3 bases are TGTGCCAGCAGCTTAAGTGTTGGGACCCTCTATGGCTACACCTTC. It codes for CASSLSVGTLYGYTF.

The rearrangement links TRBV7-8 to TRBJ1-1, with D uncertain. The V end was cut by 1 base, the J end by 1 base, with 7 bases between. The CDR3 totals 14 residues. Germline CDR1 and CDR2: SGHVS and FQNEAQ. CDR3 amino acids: CASSLVHPNTEAFF. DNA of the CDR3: TGTGCCAGCAGCTTAGTCCACCCGAACACTGAAGCTTTCTTT.

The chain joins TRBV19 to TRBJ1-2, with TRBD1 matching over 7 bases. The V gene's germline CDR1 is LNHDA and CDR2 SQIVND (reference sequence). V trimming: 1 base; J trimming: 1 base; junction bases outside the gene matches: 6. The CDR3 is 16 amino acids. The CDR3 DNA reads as TGTGCCAGTAGTATAGCGGGGGACAGATATAACTATGGCTACACCTTC. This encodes CASSIAGDRYNYGYTF. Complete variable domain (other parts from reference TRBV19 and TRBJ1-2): DGGITQSPKYLFRKEGQNVTLSCEQNLNHDAMYWYRQDPGQGLRLIYYSQIVNDFQKGDIAEGYSVSREKKESFPLTVTSAQKNPTAFYLCASSIAGDRYNYGYTFGSGTRLTVV.

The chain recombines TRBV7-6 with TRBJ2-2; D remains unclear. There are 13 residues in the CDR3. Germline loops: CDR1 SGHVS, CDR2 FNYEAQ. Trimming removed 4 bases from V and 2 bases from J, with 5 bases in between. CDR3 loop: CASSSLNTGELFF. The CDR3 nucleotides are TGTGCCAGCAGCTCCCTCAACACCGGGGAGCTGTTTTTT.

The CDR3 region is CASSRPWTGGQKNEKLFF. The CDR3 DNA reads as TGTGCCAGCAGCAGGCCGTGGACAGGGGGTCAAAAGAATGAAAAACTGTTTTTT. The gene calls are TRBV5-6 and TRBJ1-4; 10 nucleotides line up with TRBD1. The V gene's germline CDR1 is SGHDT and CDR2 YYEEEE. This CDR3 region has 18 residues. V trimming: 4 bases; J trimming: 5 bases; junction bases outside the gene matches: 14. Filled out from reference TRBV5-6 and TRBJ1-4, the complete variable domain reads DAGVTQSPTHLIKTRGQQVTLRCSPKSGHDTVSWYQQALGQGPQFIFQYYEEEERQRGNFPDRFSGHQFPNYSSELNVNALLLGDSALYLCASSRPWTGGQKNEKLFFGSGTQLSVL.

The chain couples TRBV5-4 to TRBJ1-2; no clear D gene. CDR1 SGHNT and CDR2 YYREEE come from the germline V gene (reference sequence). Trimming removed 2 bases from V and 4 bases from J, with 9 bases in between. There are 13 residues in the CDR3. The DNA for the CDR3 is TGTGCCAGCAGCTTCGCAGGTTCCTATGGCTACACCTTC. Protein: CASSFAGSYGYTF.

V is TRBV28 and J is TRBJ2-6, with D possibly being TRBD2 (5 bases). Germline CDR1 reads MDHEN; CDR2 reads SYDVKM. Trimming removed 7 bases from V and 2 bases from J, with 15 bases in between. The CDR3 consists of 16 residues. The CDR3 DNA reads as TGTGCCAGCAAGAGGGCCCTTAGCACTGGGGCCAACGTCCTGACTTTC. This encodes CASKRALSTGANVLTF.

CDR3 amino acids: CASGMGQNYGYTF. For the CDR3, the DNA is TGTGCTAGTGGAATGGGACAGAACTATGGCTACACCTTC. V is TRBV12-5 and J is TRBJ1-2, with 7 bases that match TRBD1. The germline V gene has CDR1 LGHNT and CDR2 FRNRAP. The CDR3 runs 13 residues. V shed 6 bases and J 2 bases; nucleotides not matched to a gene: 3.

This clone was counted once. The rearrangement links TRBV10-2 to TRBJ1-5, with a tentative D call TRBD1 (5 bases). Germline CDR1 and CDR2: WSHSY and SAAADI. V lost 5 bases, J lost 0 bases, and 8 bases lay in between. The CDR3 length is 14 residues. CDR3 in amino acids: CASSQGYSNQPQHF. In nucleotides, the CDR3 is TGCGCCAGCAGTCAGGGTTATAGCAATCAGCCCCAGCATTTT.

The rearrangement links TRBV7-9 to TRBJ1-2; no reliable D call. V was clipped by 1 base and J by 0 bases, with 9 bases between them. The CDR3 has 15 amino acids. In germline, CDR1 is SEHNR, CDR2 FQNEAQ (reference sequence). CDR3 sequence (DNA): TGTGCCAGCAGCTTAGGTAGTGGAACTAACTATGGCTACACCTTC. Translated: CASSLGSGTNYGYTF.

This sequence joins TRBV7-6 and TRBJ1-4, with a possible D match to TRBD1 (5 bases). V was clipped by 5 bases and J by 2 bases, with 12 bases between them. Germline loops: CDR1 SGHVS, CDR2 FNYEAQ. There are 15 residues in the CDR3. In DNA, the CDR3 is TGTGCCAGCAGCCAGCCGGGACGGACTAATGAAAAACTGTTTTTT. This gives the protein CASSQPGRTNEKLFF.

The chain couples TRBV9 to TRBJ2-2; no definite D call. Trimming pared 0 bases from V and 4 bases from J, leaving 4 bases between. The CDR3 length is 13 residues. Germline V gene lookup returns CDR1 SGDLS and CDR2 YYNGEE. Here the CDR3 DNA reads TGTGCCAGCAGCGTAGACCTCACCGGGGAGCTGTTTTTT. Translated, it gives CASSVDLTGELFF. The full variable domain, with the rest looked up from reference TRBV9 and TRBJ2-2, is DSGVTQTPKHLITATGQRVTLRCSPRSGDLSVYWYQQSLDQGLQFLIQYYNGEERAKGNILERFSAQQFPDLHSELNLSSLELGDSALYFCASSVDLTGELFFGEGSRLTVL.

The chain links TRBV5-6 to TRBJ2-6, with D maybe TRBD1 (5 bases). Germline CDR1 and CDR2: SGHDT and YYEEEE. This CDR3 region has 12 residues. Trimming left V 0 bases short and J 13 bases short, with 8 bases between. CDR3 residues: CASSLGGSVLTF. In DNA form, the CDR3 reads TGTGCCAGCAGCTTGGGGGGCTCTGTCCTGACTTTC.